Listed below are T cell receptor beta chains from one sample, sequenced in a study of CD4 and CD8 cells across lung adenocarcinoma regions. From the PCR reads, TCRdb called clonotypes with MiXCR, one entry per CDR3 protein. The repertoire holds approximately 3,700 distinct CDR3 sequences, with 64% as singletons. Material: CD8+ T cells from the margin of a lung tumor. These receptor sequences come from a female donor with lung adenocarcinoma. The CD4 and CD8 labels of this study may be unreliable. CDR3s include the opening cysteine and the closing phenylalanine or tryptophan. A D gene is named only where the DNA matches it firmly. Not every row has a clone size; where given, it reads once, few, many or a size class.

TRBJ2-1	TRBV6-1	NA	NA	17	TGTGCCAGCAGTACCACGAGGGACTCCTACTCCTACAATGAGCAGTTCTTC	CASSTTRDSYSYNEQFF
TRBJ2-5	TRBV3-1	NA	TRBD2	17	TGTGCCAGCAGCCAGGGTCGGGGGGGGGGTGACCCAGAGACCCAGTATTTC	CASSQGRGGGDPETQYF
TRBJ2-3	TRBV6-4	NA	NA	14	TGTGCCAGCAGACCGGACGGAGACACGGATACGCAGTATTTT	CASRPDGDTDTQYF
TRBJ2-4	TRBV6-1	NA	NA	15	TGTGCCAGCAGTGTAAACAGAGGCGCCAAAAACATTCAGTACTTC	CASSVNRGAKNIQYF
TRBJ2-4	TRBV10-3	NA	NA	14	TGTGCCATCAGGGGGCCGTGTGCCAAAGACATTCAGTACTTC	CAIRGPCAKDIQYF
TRBJ2-3	TRBV7-7	NA	NA	13	TGTGCTAGCAGCCCCGGACAGCTGTCAACGCAGTATTTT	CASSPGQLSTQYF
TRBJ2-4	TRBV10-3	NA	TRBD1	14	TGTGCCGTCAGGGGGTTGAGTGCCAAAAACATTCAGTACTTC	CAVRGLSAKNIQYF
TRBJ1-3	TRBV7-2	few	NA	14	TGTGCCAGCAGCTTTACAGGGAGCCGAAACACCATATATTTT	CASSFTGSRNTIYF
TRBJ2-3	TRBV14	NA	TRBD2	15	TGTGCCAGGGGCCAAGGGGCGGGAGGCACAGAGACGCAGTATTTC	CARGQGAGGTETQYF
TRBJ1-4	TRBV6-1	large	NA	13	TGTGCCAGCAGCCCCATGGGAAGTGAAAAACTGTTTTTT	CASSPMGSEKLFF
TRBJ2-5	TRBV7-2	NA	TRBD1	15	TGTGCCAGCAGCCCCAGAGGACAGGGGGCTGAGGAGCAGTACTTC	CASSPRGQGAEEQYF
TRBJ2-1	TRBV6-1	few	TRBD2	15	TGTGCCAGCAGTGGTCGGACTAGCGGGAAACCCGAGCAGTTCTTC	CASSGRTSGKPEQFF
TRBJ2-5	TRBV4-1	NA	NA	15	TGCGCCAGCAGCCCCGAGGGGCAGGGTCGTGAGACCCAGTACTTC	CASSPEGQGRETQYF
TRBJ2-5	TRBV6-1	NA	NA	11	TGTGCCAGCAGTGAAGGGGAGACCCAGTACTTC	CASSEGETQYF
TRBJ1-5	TRBV4-1	NA	NA	15	TGCGCCAGCAGCCAACAGAGACAGGCCCATCAGCCCCAGCATTTT	CASSQQRQAHQPQHF
TRBJ1-2	TRBV6-1	NA	NA	13	TGTGCCAGCAGTCGACAGGACGGGGATGGCTACACCTTC	CASSRQDGDGYTF
TRBJ2-5	TRBV12-3/TRBV12-4	NA	NA	15	TGTGCCAGCAGTCCGTTCGGGACACCTGAAGAGACCCAGTACTTC	CASSPFGTPEETQYF
TRBJ2-7	TRBV24-1	NA	NA	17	TGTGCCACCAGTGAGGGGAGGGGGGGCCCAGGCCAAGATACGCAGTACTTC	CATSEGRGGPGQDTQYF
TRBJ2-1	TRBV6-1	NA	NA	13	TGTGCCAGCAGTGAACTGGGACCTAGTTGGCAGTTCTTC	CASSELGPSWQFF
TRBJ2-5	TRBV6-5	NA	TRBD2	15	TGTGCCAGCATTTCTAGCGGGAGAGCCCAGGAGACCCAGTACTTC	CASISSGRAQETQYF
TRBJ2-3	TRBV6-1	NA	NA	12	TGTGCCAGCAAAGGCGGTACAGATACGCAGTATTTT	CASKGGTDTQYF
TRBJ1-3	TRBV6-1	NA	TRBD1	16	TGTGCCAACAGAACCGGGACAGAACGTTCTGGAAACACCATATATTTT	CANRTGTERSGNTIYF
TRBJ1-2	TRBV6-4	NA	NA	13	TGTGCCAGCAGTGACTCCGGGGACTATGGCTACACCTTC	CASSDSGDYGYTF
TRBJ2-7	TRBV6-1	NA	NA	15	TGTGCCAGCAGTGAATACGGGTACGGAGACTACGAGCAGTACTTC	CASSEYGYGDYEQYF
TRBJ2-5	TRBV10-1	NA	NA	13	TGCGCCAGCAGCCAGAGGGGTAGGGAGACCCAGTACTTC	CASSQRGRETQYF
TRBJ2-1	TRBV6-1	NA	NA	18	TGTGCCAGCAGTGAAGCGCTTTTAGGGAGCGCCTCGAACAATGAGCAGTTCTTC	CASSEALLGSASNNEQFF
TRBJ2-5	TRBV6-1	NA	TRBD2	17	TGTGCCAGCAGGGCTTACGGGACTAGCGGAAGTACGGGGACCCAGTACTTC	CASRAYGTSGSTGTQYF
TRBJ2-7	TRBV6-1	NA	NA	15	TGTGCCAGCAAACTTTACAAGCAGGGTTCCTACGAGCAGTACTTC	CASKLYKQGSYEQYF
TRBJ2-1	TRBV6-1	few	NA	15	TGTGCCAGCAGTCGCAACACAGGGTCCTACAATGAGCAGTTCTTC	CASSRNTGSYNEQFF
TRBJ2-5	TRBV6-5	NA	NA	16	TGTGCCAGCAGTTACTCGAATCGTAGACCCCAAGAGACCCAGTACTTC	CASSYSNRRPQETQYF
TRBJ2-1	TRBV7-6	NA	NA	15	TGTGCCAGCAGCCCGGGGCGGGACCCCTACAATGAGCAGTTCTTC	CASSPGRDPYNEQFF
TRBJ2-5	TRBV6-1	few	NA	13	TGTGCCAGCAGTGAAAATCAGCGCGAGACCCAGTACTTC	CASSENQRETQYF
TRBJ2-3	TRBV6-1	few	NA	13	TGTGCCAGCAGTGCTGTGACATTGGTTGCGCAGTATTTT	CASSAVTLVAQYF
TRBJ1-3	TRBV6-5	few	TRBD1	16	TGTGCCAGCAGTTTAGGACAGGGGGCTGGAGGAAACACCATATATTTT	CASSLGQGAGGNTIYF
TRBJ2-1	TRBV6-1	once	NA	17	TGTGCCAGCAGTGAAGAGATGCGGCTACGCGCCTACAATGAGCAGTTCTTC	CASSEEMRLRAYNEQFF
TRBJ1-5	TRBV6-1	NA	TRBD1	16	TGTGCCAGCAAGGACAGGGGCCGGGGGGGGGATCAGCCCCAGCATTTT	CASKDRGRGGDQPQHF
TRBJ2-5	TRBV7-8	NA	NA	13	TGTGCCAGCAGCTTAGTCGGGAGAGAGACCCAGTACTTC	CASSLVGRETQYF
TRBJ2-3	TRBV6-4	NA	TRBD2	16	TGTGCCAGCGGGCGTAGAGCGGGACGGCCCCCAGATACCCAGTACTTT	CASGRRAGRPPDTQYF
TRBJ1-1	TRBV6-1	NA	NA	19	TGTGCCAGCAAAGTTCAGGGTTCGTCTCAACCACACCTGAACACTGAAGCTTTCTTT	CASKVQGSSQPHLNTEAFF
TRBJ2-7	TRBV6-1	NA	TRBD2	14	TGTGCCAGCTACCAGGCCGGGACTACCTACGAGCAGTACTTC	CASYQAGTTYEQYF
TRBJ2-7	TRBV6-1	NA	NA	12	TGTGCCAGCAGAACCGGGCCCTACGAGCAGTACTTC	CASRTGPYEQYF
TRBJ2-2	TRBV3-1	large	NA	12	TGTGCCAGCAGCCAGGGGGCCGGGGAGCTGTTTTTT	CASSQGAGELFF
TRBJ2-5	TRBV6-1	NA	TRBD2	16	TGTGCCAGCAGACCCCGGGACCGCGGGGGAAAAGAGACCCAGTACTTC	CASRPRDRGGKETQYF
TRBJ2-4	TRBV6-4	once	NA	16	TGTGCCAGCAGTATGACGAGGGGGGGTGGCAAAGATACTCAGTACTTC	CASSMTRGGGKDTQYF
TRBJ1-6	TRBV7-2	few	NA	15	TGTGCCAGCAGCTTCTTCAACGGACCAAATTCACCCCTCCACTTT	CASSFFNGPNSPLHF
TRBJ2-3	TRBV6-1	NA	TRBD1	15	TGTGCCAGCAGTGCTCCCACGCCGGGACAGGGGTATCGATACTTC	CASSAPTPGQGYRYF
TRBJ2-3	TRBV10-2	NA	NA	14	TGCGCGGGCAGCCCGGGCGGCGACAAAGATACCCAGTATTTC	CAGSPGGDKDTQYF
TRBJ2-3	TRBV10-3	NA	NA	14	TGTGCCATCAGTAACAGTGGGGCAGCAGATACGCAGTATTTT	CAISNSGAADTQYF
TRBJ2-1	TRBV12-3/TRBV12-4	NA	TRBD1	11	TGTGCCAGCAGTTACAGGGGGGTGCAGTTCTTC	CASSYRGVQFF
TRBJ2-5	TRBV12-3/TRBV12-4	NA	NA	13	TGTGCCAGCAGTCTATCTCCCGGAGAGACCCAGTACTTC	CASSLSPGETQYF
TRBJ2-5	TRBV6-1	NA	NA	14	TGTGCCAGCAGACCCGGACAGACCGGAGAGACCCAGTACTTC	CASRPGQTGETQYF
TRBJ2-1	TRBV3-1	NA	NA	14	TGTGCCAGCAGCCCAGACCAGCGAAACAATGAGCAGTTCTTC	CASSPDQRNNEQFF
TRBJ2-2	TRBV30	few	TRBD2	18	TGTGCCTGGAGCGGACTAGCGGGAGCCCGTCGTAACACCGGGGAGCTGTTTTTT	CAWSGLAGARRNTGELFF
TRBJ1-2	TRBV6-4	NA	NA	14	TGTGCCAGCAGTGAGTCAGCGGATGGCGATGGCTACACCTTC	CASSESADGDGYTF
TRBJ2-5	TRBV6-1	NA	TRBD1	14	TGTGCCAGCAGCGCCGACAGGGGAACAGAGACCCAGTACTTC	CASSADRGTETQYF
TRBJ2-3	TRBV7-2	NA	NA	14	TGTGGCAGCAGGCGGGCCAGAGGCAAAAATACGCAGTATTTC	CGSRRARGKNTQYF
TRBJ2-1	TRBV3-1	medium-sized	TRBD2	17	TGTGCCAGCAGCCGAGGGTCGGGGGCGGGGGGGCGCAATGAGCAGTTCTTC	CASSRGSGAGGRNEQFF